These T cell receptor beta chains were read from a single sample in a study of blood T cells in healthy people across ages. TCRdb fed the 5' RACE reads into MiXCR, producing one record per CDR3 protein. The sample holds about 730,000 distinct CDR3 sequences, about 42% seen once. Sequences were obtained from blood. Every receptor here comes from a woman between 55 and 75 years old in good health. The CDR3 runs from the conserved cysteine through the conserved F or W. A D gene is named only where the DNA matches it firmly. Size is stated for part of the rows, as once, few or many counts, or as a class when the clone is expanded.

TGCAGTGCTAGACTGGACCCATTCTACGAGCAGTACTTC	CSARLDPFYEQYF	.	TRBV20-1	few	TRBJ2-7
TGTGCCAGCAGTTTCCTCGGACAGGGAGCTTACAATGAGCAGTTCTTC	CASSFLGQGAYNEQFF	TRBD1	TRBV27	.	TRBJ2-1
TGTGCCAGCAGTTCGTCGCGAGTCAGCCTCGGAGATACGCAGTATTTT	CASSSSRVSLGDTQYF	.	TRBV27	few	TRBJ2-3
TGTGCCAGCACCGCGGACAGGGGAGCTTCTGAAGCTTTCTTT	CASTADRGASEAFF	TRBD1	TRBV27	few	TRBJ1-1
TGCAGTGCTCCCATCTACTCTGGGGCCAACGTCCTGACTTTC	CSAPIYSGANVLTF	.	TRBV20-1	.	TRBJ2-6
TGTGCCAGCAGCCAACGAAGACAGGGCTACGAGCAGTACTTC	CASSQRRQGYEQYF	TRBD1	TRBV11-2	.	TRBJ2-7
TGTGCCAGCAGCGTGGGACTAGCGGGGGTCCAAGAGACCCAGTACTTC	CASSVGLAGVQETQYF	TRBD2	TRBV2	.	TRBJ2-5
TGTGCCAGCAGTGAACCGGGACAGGGGTGGACTGAAGCTTTCTTT	CASSEPGQGWTEAFF	TRBD1	TRBV6-1	.	TRBJ1-1
TGTGCCAGTACCCCGGGGGTCAGCTCTGGGGCCAACGTCCTGACTTTC	CASTPGVSSGANVLTF	.	TRBV19	.	TRBJ2-6
TGCAGTGCTCGAGTGACTCAAGAGACCCAGTACTTC	CSARVTQETQYF	.	TRBV20-1	.	TRBJ2-5
TGTGCCAGCAGCTTAGCGATGGCGGCCACTGAAGCTTTCTTT	CASSLAMAATEAFF	.	TRBV7-9	.	TRBJ1-1
TGCGCCAGCAGCCTCGGGACAGTGAACTACAATGAGCAGTTCTTC	CASSLGTVNYNEQFF	TRBD1	TRBV4-3	.	TRBJ2-1
TGTGCCAGCAGCGCTCACCCCGGGACAGGGAGTAGCTCCTACGAGCAGTACTTC	CASSAHPGTGSSSYEQYF	TRBD1	TRBV9	many	TRBJ2-7
TGTGCCAGCGGTAAAGGAGGGGCGGGCCAAGAGACCCAGTACTTC	CASGKGGAGQETQYF	.	TRBV6-1	.	TRBJ2-5
TGTGCCAGCAGCTTCATCGGGGGTTCCCATGAGCAGTTCTTC	CASSFIGGSHEQFF	.	TRBV7-2	.	TRBJ2-1
TGCAGCGTCCGCGCCAGGAAGGGGGGCTACACCTTC	CSVRARKGGYTF	.	TRBV29-1	.	TRBJ1-2
TGCAGTGCTCTGATTCCTAGCGGGGGGGCCAGGGAGACCCAGTACTTC	CSALIPSGGARETQYF	TRBD2	TRBV20-1	.	TRBJ2-5
TGTGCCAGCAGCGTAGGGACTAGCGGAATCTACGAGCAGTACTTC	CASSVGTSGIYEQYF	TRBD2	TRBV9	.	TRBJ2-7
TGCAGTGCTAGAGATCGAGGGTCGTCCTACGAGCAGTACTTC	CSARDRGSSYEQYF	.	TRBV20-1	few	TRBJ2-7
TGCGCCAGCAGCTTCGGGACAGGGGGCTTGGGCTACGAGCAGTACTTC	CASSFGTGGLGYEQYF	TRBD1	TRBV5-1	.	TRBJ2-7
TGTGCCAGCTTAGGGTGGGGGTTCGCGACAGATACGCAGTATTTT	CASLGWGFATDTQYF	.	TRBV7-8	many	TRBJ2-3
TGTGCCAGCAGTTACTCCTCTAATGAAAAACTGTTTTTT	CASSYSSNEKLFF	.	TRBV6-2/TRBV6-3	.	TRBJ1-4
TGCGCCAGCAGCTCCAGGGGGTTTAGCTACAATGAGCAGTTCTTC	CASSSRGFSYNEQFF	TRBD1	TRBV5-1	.	TRBJ2-1
TGTGCCAGCAGTTGGGCGGCCCGTAACTCCTACAATGAGCAGTTCTTC	CASSWAARNSYNEQFF	.	TRBV27	.	TRBJ2-1
TGTGCCAGCTCACGGGCTTTAAGCTCTGGGGCCAACGTCCTGACTTTC	CASSRALSSGANVLTF	.	TRBV18	.	TRBJ2-6
TGCAGTGCTACTCGAAGCGGGGCCTCAGATACGCAGTATTTT	CSATRSGASDTQYF	TRBD2	TRBV20-1	.	TRBJ2-3
TGTGCCAGCAGCGTAGATCCCCTTGGGGGGGGAGAGACCCAGTACTTC	CASSVDPLGGGETQYF	TRBD2	TRBV9	.	TRBJ2-5
TGCGCCAGCAGCCAAGATTGGGGCCCGGGAAAGACCCAGTACTTC	CASSQDWGPGKTQYF	.	TRBV4-3	.	TRBJ2-5
TGCAGTGCTAGGGGAGTCGGGGGGCCCAATTCACCCCTCCACTTT	CSARGVGGPNSPLHF	.	TRBV20-1	.	TRBJ1-6
TGCAGTGCTGATCAATTCTCCTACGAGCAGTACTTC	CSADQFSYEQYF	.	TRBV20-1	.	TRBJ2-7
TGTGCCAGCAGGCCCCCGAGGGGTGCCAAAAACATTCAGTACTTC	CASRPPRGAKNIQYF	.	TRBV28	.	TRBJ2-4